This T cell receptor beta chain originates from a study of blood T cell repertoires in COVID-19 (TCRdb year 2020). The study in broad terms: Collaborator samples came from the United States, Italy and Spain and covered acute and convalescent phases of COVID-19. The prospective study material was composed of cDNA or gDNA derived from T cells, B-cell-depleted T cells, or PBMCs. Samples came from the ongoing ImmuneRACE study (first 160 participants) plus 1,254 subjects from 6 global collaborators. Subjects who had been exposed to COVID-19, were actively infected with it, or had recovered from it provided the deeply sampled blood TCRbeta repertoires that made up the dataset. The repertoires were released in a freely available public database meant as a resource for research on the immune response to SARS-CoV-2. Nearly every sample came with metadata listing a de-identified subject ID, COVID-19 status, age in years and sex. HLA class I and class II types, where available, came from metadata supplied by the sample provider rather than from assay-based typing. Summary of the overall study and its limitations: How much clinical and demographic metadata was included differed by source and by participant, and the metadata was provided uncurated.

Another Seattle source contributed samples from volunteer blood donors who had recovered from COVID-19. The collaborating institutions used their own protocols to collect whole blood in K2EDTA tubes. For TCRbeta analysis, collaborators shipped samples in one of three forms: frozen whole blood, isolated PBMCs, or DNA extracted from either of those sample types. Comments on this clone: Its antigen has not been determined. It has no much larger one-base neighbor in the sample; base qualities were not kept.

The immunoSEQ Assay, a bias-controlled multiplex PCR, was used to amplify TCRbeta CDR3 regions from genomic DNA. As for the authors' bioinformatics: Nucleated cell counts per sample were estimated from amplification of reference gene primers within the assay. To quantify the absolute abundance of each unique TCRbeta CDR3 rearrangement, sequence reads were collapsed and filtered. For each sample, productive Simpson clonality was calculated as the square root of Simpson's diversity index across productive rearrangements. TCRdb holds this immuneACCESS table with in-frame rearrangements only. Some clones are missing; in checked studies, unresolved V genes explain under half, and the rest has no known cause. V and J calls and clone size are given by that table; D and trimming were obtained from the DNA. A total of roughly 150,000 clones appear in this sample, more than 70% of them only once. Roughly 2% of the sample belongs to the ten largest clones.

From its cysteine to its phenylalanine, the CDR3 spans 19 amino acids. Only the CDR3 region is kept as DNA, spanning 57 bases read in frame from base 1. Sequences LGHDT (CDR1) and YNNKEL (CDR2) are obtained from the germline V gene (reference sequence). The V end gives up 4 bases and the J end 4 bases, leaving 14 bases in the junction not matched to a gene. The sequenced sample was peripheral blood. The sequence joins TRBV3-1 (or the pseudogene TRBV3-2) to TRBJ2-5, and TRBD2 aligns with 14 junction nucleotides. The TCR comes from a man between 45 and 60 years old who had recovered from COVID-19. The CDR3 is CASSPGLAGAWGVGETQYF. The sequenced DNA is TGTGCCAGCAGCCCGGGACTAGCGGGGGCCTGGGGGGTCGGAGAGACCCAGTACTTC.